This TCR beta chain was recovered during a study of breast tumors, draining lymph nodes, adjacent tissues. Axillary draining lymph nodes of breast cancer patients supplied the node samples. The study's findings and limits: Tumor TCR diversity was below lymph nodes but above nontumor tissue. Findings are consistent with lymph node origin and intratumoral expansion of most tumor T cells.

Germline loops: CDR1 MNHEY, CDR2 SVGAGI. CDR3 length equals 13 residues. The V segment lost 8 bases and the J segment 0 bases; nucleotides outside the gene matches: 2. This clonotype was detected many times. Its antigen remains unidentified. TCRdb itself ran the multiplex PCR reads through MiXCR, one entry per CDR3 protein. The data hold around 120,000 distinct CDR3 sequences, with 20% observed a single time. The sequence derives from a female donor with breast cancer. Some clones in this sample may be carry-over from other donors' samples. Material for sequencing was axillary lymph node tissue. This chain joins TRBV6-5 and TRBJ2-3, with 7 bases fitting TRBD2. The CDR3 DNA follows: TGTGCCAGCGGGGGGGTTAGCACAGATACGCAGTATTTT. Amino acid sequence: CASGGVSTDTQYF.